The 12 T cell receptor beta chains reported below all come from one sample, sequenced in a study of blood T cell repertoires in COVID-19. Sequencing used immunoSEQ multiplex PCR; TCRdb keeps in-frame clones, though not all of them. Of 250,000 to 300,000 clones in the sample, 90% were seen once. Sequenced input: PBMCs or T cells enriched from blood (not recorded which). The receptors were gathered from a woman aged 25 to 39 who had recovered from COVID-19.

The genes are TRBV27 and TRBJ2-5; D is perhaps TRBD2 (6 bases). Germline loops: CDR1 MNHEY, CDR2 SMNVEV (reference sequence). The germline V and J ends were trimmed by 2 bases and 5 bases, with 15 bases remaining between them. The CDR3 runs 15 residues. The CDR3 nucleotides read TGTGCCAGCAGTTTAGCGGCGGGACGGGGGGAGACCCAGTACTTC. Translating gives CASSLAAGRGETQYF.

This rearrangement joins TRBV7-2 to TRBJ2-7; TRBD2 aligns across 8 bases. V shed 3 bases, J shed 4 bases, and the junction held 5 bases outside the gene matches. Germline V lookup: CDR1 SGHTA, CDR2 FQGNSA. CDR3 length equals 14 residues. CDR3 amino acids: CASSLREALYEQYF. CDR3 sequence (DNA): TGTGCCAGCAGCTTGCGGGAGGCCCTTTACGAGCAGTACTTC.

The genes are TRBV5-1 and TRBJ1-4, with 9 nucleotides matching TRBD1. The CDR3 runs to 15 residues. Germline trimming cut 4 bases from V and 3 bases from J; bases unmatched to any gene: 4. Looked up from germline, CDR1 is SGHRS and CDR2 is YFSETQ. DNA of the CDR3: TGCGCCAGCAGCCAGGGACAGGGTGCTAATGAAAAACTGTTTTTT. It yields the protein CASSQGQGANEKLFF. Together with reference TRBV5-1 and TRBJ1-4, the CDR3 gives the full variable domain: KAGVTQTPRYLIKTRGQQVTLSCSPISGHRSVSWYQQTPGQGLQFLFEYFSETQRNKGNFPGRFSGRQFSNSRSEMNVSTLELGDSALYLCASSQGQGANEKLFFGSGTQLSVL.

The gene calls are TRBV30 and TRBJ1-1; D is uncertain. The CDR3 contains 12 residues. Germline V lookup: CDR1 GTSNPN, CDR2 SVGIG (reference sequence). Trimming removed 3 bases from V and 1 base from J, with 6 bases in between. CDR3 loop: CAWRPGNTEAFF. Here the CDR3 DNA reads TGTGCCTGGAGGCCGGGGAACACTGAAGCTTTCTTT.

This chain links TRBV5-6 with TRBJ2-5; 9 bases agree with TRBD1. Germline assignment: CDR1 SGHDT and CDR2 YYEEEE. V gave up 4 bases and J gave up 5 bases; unmatched junction bases: 9. This CDR3 spans 15 amino acids. The CDR3 loop is CASSRIGTGRETQYF. CDR3 bases: TGTGCCAGCAGCCGTATCGGGACAGGGAGGGAGACCCAGTACTTC.

The V call is TRBV6-5, the J call TRBJ1-2, with D tentatively TRBD1 (6 bases). This CDR3 spans 14 amino acids. Trimming took off 2 bases at V and 5 bases at J, with 12 bases between the two ends. Germline assignment: CDR1 MNHEY and CDR2 SVGAGI. CDR3 amino acids: CASSYEGRGYGYTF. The CDR3 DNA reads as TGTGCCAGCAGTTACGAAGGCAGGGGTTATGGCTACACCTTC.

This chain joins TRBV5-1 and TRBJ2-3; TRBD2 matches 12 bases. V lost 4 bases, J lost 7 bases, and 7 bases stayed unmatched. The germline V gene has CDR1 SGHRS and CDR2 YFSETQ. This CDR3 comprises 15 residues. The CDR3 bases are TGCGCCAGCAGCCCCAGACTAGCGGGAGTTCATACGCAGTATTTT. Translating gives CASSPRLAGVHTQYF.

This clone is a singleton in its sample. The V and J genes are TRBV2 and TRBJ2-3; 10 bases match TRBD1. The CDR3 has 14 residues. Germline V gives CDR1 SNHLY, CDR2 FYNNEI. Trimming cost V 6 bases and J 6 bases; bases outside gene matches: 6. For the CDR3, the DNA is TGTGCCAGCAGCCGGGACAGGGGAAGTGATACGCAGTATTTT. Its protein product is CASSRDRGSDTQYF.

For the CDR3, the DNA is TGTGCCAGCAGCCAGGGGGCCATTGGAAATCAGCCCCAGCATTTT. This codes for CASSQGAIGNQPQHF. The chain has TRBV27 and TRBJ1-5; 8 bases map to TRBD1. Germline assignment: CDR1 MNHEY and CDR2 SMNVEV (reference sequence). The junction had 8 bases not matched to a gene; V was cut back by 6 bases and J by 4 bases. The CDR3 has 15 residues.

This rearrangement joins TRBV27 to TRBJ1-1, with 11 nucleotides matching TRBD1. After removal of 5 bases from V and 4 bases from J, the junction contained 9 bases not matched to a gene. There are 16 residues in the CDR3. CDR1 MNHEY and CDR2 SMNVEV come from the germline V gene (reference sequence). CDR3 DNA: TGTGCCAGCAGTCCGTGGACAGGGGGCTCGGTCACTGAAGCTTTCTTT. Amino acid sequence: CASSPWTGGSVTEAFF.

The CDR3 sequence is CASSASPSYEQYF. The CDR3 DNA follows: TGTGCCAGCAGTGCTTCTCCCTCCTACGAGCAGTACTTC. This chain uses TRBV25-1 with TRBJ2-7; no reliable D call. Germline V gene data show CDR1 as MGHDK and CDR2 as SYGVNS. Trimming took 4 bases from V and 0 from J, leaving 7 bases between them. The CDR3 has 13 residues.

The chain combines TRBV6-5 with TRBJ1-6; maybe TRBD1 (5 bases). Between the trimmed V and J ends, which lost 5 bases and 7 bases, there was a span of 15 bases. Germline V gives CDR1 MNHEY, CDR2 SVGAGI. CDR3 size: 15 residues. CDR3 sequence reads: CASSPDRIQNSPLHF. The CDR3 DNA is TGTGCCAGCAGTCCAGACAGAATCCAAAATTCACCCCTCCACTTT.